The clone carrying this TCR beta chain came up once. These data originate in a study of OX40 agonist ivuxolimab in advanced cancers. The V gene end was trimmed by 5 bases and the J gene end by 4 bases; junction bases not matched to a gene: 1. CDR3 length: 15 residues. Germline CDR1 is MNHEY and CDR2 is SMNVEV (reference sequence). Only in-frame clones appear in the TCRdb table, and some are missing; sequencing was by immunoSEQ multiplex PCR. Among about 110,000 clones listed, approximately 89% were seen once. The sample here was CD4+ or CD8+ T cells sorted from blood, taken in a trial of the OX40 agonist ivuxolimab. The chain joins TRBV27 to TRBJ2-1, with 14 bases fitting TRBD2. The sequence was collected from an adult with an advanced solid tumor such as melanoma, head and neck, liver or kidney cancer. The CDR3 nucleotides are TGTGCCAGCAGTAGGACTAGCGGGGGGTACAATGAGCAGTTCTTC. Its translation is CASSRTSGGYNEQFF.